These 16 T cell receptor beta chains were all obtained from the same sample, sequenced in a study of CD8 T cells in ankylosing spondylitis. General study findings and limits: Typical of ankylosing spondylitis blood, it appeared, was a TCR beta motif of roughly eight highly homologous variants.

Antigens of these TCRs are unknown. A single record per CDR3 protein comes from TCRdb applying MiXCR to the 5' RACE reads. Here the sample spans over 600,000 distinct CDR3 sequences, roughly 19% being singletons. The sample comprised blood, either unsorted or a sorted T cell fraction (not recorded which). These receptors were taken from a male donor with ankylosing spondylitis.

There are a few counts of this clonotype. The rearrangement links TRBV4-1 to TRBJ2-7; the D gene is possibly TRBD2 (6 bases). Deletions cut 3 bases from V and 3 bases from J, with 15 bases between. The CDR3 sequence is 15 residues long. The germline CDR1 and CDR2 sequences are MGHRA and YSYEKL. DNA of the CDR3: TGCGCCAGCAGCCAGGAGCCGGGAGATTTCTACGAGCAGTACTTC. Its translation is CASSQEPGDFYEQYF.

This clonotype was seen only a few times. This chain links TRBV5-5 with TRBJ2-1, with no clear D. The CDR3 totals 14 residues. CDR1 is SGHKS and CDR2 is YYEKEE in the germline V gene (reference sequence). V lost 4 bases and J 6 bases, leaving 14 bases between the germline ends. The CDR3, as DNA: TGTGCCAGCAGCCCTTTTGAGATTTTCAATGAGCAGTTCTTC. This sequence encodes CASSPFEIFNEQFF.

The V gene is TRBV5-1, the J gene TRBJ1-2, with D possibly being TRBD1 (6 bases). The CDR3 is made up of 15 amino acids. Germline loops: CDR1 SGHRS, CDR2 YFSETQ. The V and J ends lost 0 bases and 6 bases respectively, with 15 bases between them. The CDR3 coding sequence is TGCGCCAGCAGCTTGGGTCAGGGGAATAAGGATGGCTACACCTTC. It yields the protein CASSLGQGNKDGYTF.

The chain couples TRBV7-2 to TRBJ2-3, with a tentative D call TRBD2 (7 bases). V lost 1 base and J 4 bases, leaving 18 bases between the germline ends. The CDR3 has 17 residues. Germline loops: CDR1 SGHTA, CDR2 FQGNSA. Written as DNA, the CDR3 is TGTGCCAGCAGCTTAGGCGGGGGCAAGTTTTTTCCAGATACGCAGTATTTT. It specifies CASSLGGGKFFPDTQYF.

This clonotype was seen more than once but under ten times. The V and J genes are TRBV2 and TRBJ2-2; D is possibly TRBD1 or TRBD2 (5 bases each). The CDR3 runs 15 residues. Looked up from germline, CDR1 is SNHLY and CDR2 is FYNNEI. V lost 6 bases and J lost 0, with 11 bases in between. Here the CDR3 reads CASSVLGANTGELFF. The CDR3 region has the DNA TGTGCCAGCAGCGTCCTGGGGGCGAACACCGGGGAGCTGTTTTTT.

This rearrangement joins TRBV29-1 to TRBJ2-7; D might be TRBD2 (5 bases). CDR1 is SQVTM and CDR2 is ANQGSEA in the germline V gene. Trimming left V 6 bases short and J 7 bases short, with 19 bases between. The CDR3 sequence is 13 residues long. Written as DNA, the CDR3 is TGCAGCGTGACTCTGACTATCCTGTCAGAGCAGTACTTC. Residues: CSVTLTILSEQYF.

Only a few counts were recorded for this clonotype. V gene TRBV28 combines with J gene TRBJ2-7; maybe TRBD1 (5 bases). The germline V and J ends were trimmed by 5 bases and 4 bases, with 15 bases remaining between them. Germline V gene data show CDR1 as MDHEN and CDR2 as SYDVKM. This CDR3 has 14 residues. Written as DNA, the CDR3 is TGTGCCAGCAGTCAACCAGGGTCACATTACGAGCAGTACTTC. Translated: CASSQPGSHYEQYF.

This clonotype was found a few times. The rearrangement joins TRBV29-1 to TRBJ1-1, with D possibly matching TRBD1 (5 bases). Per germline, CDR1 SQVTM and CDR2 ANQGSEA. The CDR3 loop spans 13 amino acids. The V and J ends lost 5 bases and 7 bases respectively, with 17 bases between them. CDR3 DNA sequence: TGCAGCGTTCAAACACAGGTCCCTATTGAAGCTTTCTTT. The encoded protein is CSVQTQVPIEAFF.

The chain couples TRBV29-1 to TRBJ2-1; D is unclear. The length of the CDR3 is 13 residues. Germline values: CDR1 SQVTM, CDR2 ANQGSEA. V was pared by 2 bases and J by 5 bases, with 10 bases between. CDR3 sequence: CSVEREANNEQFF. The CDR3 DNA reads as TGCAGCGTTGAAAGAGAAGCTAACAATGAGCAGTTCTTC.

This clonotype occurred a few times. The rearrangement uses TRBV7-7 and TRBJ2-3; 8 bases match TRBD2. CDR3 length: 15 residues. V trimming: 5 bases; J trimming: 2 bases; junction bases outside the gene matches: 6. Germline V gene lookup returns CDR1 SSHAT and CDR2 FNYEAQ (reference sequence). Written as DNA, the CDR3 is TGTGCCAGCAGCCGGGGGGGCGGCCCCACAGATACGCAGTATTTT. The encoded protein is CASSRGGGPTDTQYF.

The CDR3 sequence: CASSAGQGVGTEAFF. The CDR3 nucleotides read TGTGCCAGCAGCGCGGGACAGGGAGTGGGCACTGAAGCTTTCTTT. The chain couples TRBV5-4 to TRBJ1-1; the match to TRBD1 covers 9 bases. Trimming took 4 bases from V and 4 from J; bases not matched to a gene: 8. The CDR3 covers 15 residues. The germline gives CDR1 SGHNT, CDR2 YYREEE (reference sequence).

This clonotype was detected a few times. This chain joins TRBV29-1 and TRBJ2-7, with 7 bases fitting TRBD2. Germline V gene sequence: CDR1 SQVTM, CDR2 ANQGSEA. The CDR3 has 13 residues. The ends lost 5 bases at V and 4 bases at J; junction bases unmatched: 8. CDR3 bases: TGCAGCGTTATCGGCGGGGAGGGATACGAGCAGTACTTC. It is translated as CSVIGGEGYEQYF.

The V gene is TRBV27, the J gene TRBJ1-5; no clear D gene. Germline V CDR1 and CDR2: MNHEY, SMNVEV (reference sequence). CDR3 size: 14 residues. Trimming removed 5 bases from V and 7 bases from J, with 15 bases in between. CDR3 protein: CASSTGSHGQPQHF. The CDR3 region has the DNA TGTGCCAGCAGTACCGGGAGCCACGGACAGCCCCAGCATTTT.

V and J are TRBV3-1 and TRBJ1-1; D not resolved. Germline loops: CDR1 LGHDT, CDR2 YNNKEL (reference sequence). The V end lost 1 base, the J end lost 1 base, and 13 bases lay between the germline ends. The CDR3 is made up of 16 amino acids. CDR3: CASSQGPPKPNTEAFF. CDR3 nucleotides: TGTGCCAGCAGCCAAGGTCCCCCGAAGCCGAACACTGAAGCTTTCTTT.

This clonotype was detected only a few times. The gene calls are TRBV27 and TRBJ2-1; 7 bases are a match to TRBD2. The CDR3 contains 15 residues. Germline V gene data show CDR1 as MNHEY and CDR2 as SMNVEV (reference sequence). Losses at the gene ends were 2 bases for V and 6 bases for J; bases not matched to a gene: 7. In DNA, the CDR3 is TGTGCCAGCAGTTTAGAAGGCGGGAGTTTCAATGAGCAGTTCTTC. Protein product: CASSLEGGSFNEQFF.

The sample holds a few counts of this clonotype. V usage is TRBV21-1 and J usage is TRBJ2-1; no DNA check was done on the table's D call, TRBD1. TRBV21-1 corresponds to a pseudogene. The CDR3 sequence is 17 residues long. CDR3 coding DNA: TGTGCCAGCAGCAAAATATCCGGGACAGGGGGCGGCAATGAGCAGTTCTTC. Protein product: CASSKISGTGGGNEQFF.